This T cell receptor (beta chain) was recovered during a study of cytomegalovirus exposure and HLA in healthy donors. Worth noting for this clone: What it recognizes is unknown.

After removal of 6 bases from V and 4 bases from J, the junction contained 13 bases not matched to a gene. CDR1 and CDR2 (germline): SQVTM, ANQGSEA. This CDR3 is 15 amino acids long. Vbeta (60) and Jbeta (13) primers were used in the PCR. Method: immunoSEQ multiplex PCR; TCRdb's copy keeps in-frame clones and lacks some. The sample lists about 150,000 clones, 78% occurring once. Study results and limitations: Analysis performed later found over 15,000 TCR beta sequences associated with HLA alleles at 0.05 false discovery rate.

The V gene is TRBV29-1, the J gene TRBJ1-2, with 8 bases fitting TRBD1. What was sequenced was PBMCs. The clonotype originates from a man between 40 and 49 years old in good health and CMV-seropositive. The CDR3 protein is CSVATGGFLPYGYTF. The DNA of the CDR3 is TGCAGCGTCGCCACAGGGGGGTTTCTTCCCTATGGCTACACCTTC.